This TCR beta chain derives from a study of blood T cell repertoires in COVID-19. Study information: Acute and convalescent COVID-19 samples came from the United States, Italy and Spain. T cells, B-cell-depleted T cells, or PBMCs supplied cDNA or gDNA.

Per the authors' pipeline: Amplified reference gene primers provided the basis for estimating nucleated cell counts. The method was immunoSEQ multiplex PCR; TCRdb's version includes in-frame clones alone and lacks a portion of them. V and J calls and clone size are copied from that table; D and trimming were computed from the DNA. The data show tens of thousands of clones, roughly 90% seen once. Trimming removed 4 bases from V and 0 bases from J; junction bases left unmatched: 2. The CDR3 totals 16 residues. Germline CDR1 is PRHDT and CDR2 is FYEKMQ (reference sequence). The rearrangement joins TRBV13 to TRBJ2-3, with 12 positions matching TRBD2. The origin of this receptor is a man between 60 and 70 years old with active COVID-19. Input material: peripheral blood. The CDR3 loop is CASSSGLAGSTDTQYF. CDR3 DNA sequence: TGTGCCAGCAGCTCGGGACTAGCGGGCAGCACAGATACGCAGTATTTT.